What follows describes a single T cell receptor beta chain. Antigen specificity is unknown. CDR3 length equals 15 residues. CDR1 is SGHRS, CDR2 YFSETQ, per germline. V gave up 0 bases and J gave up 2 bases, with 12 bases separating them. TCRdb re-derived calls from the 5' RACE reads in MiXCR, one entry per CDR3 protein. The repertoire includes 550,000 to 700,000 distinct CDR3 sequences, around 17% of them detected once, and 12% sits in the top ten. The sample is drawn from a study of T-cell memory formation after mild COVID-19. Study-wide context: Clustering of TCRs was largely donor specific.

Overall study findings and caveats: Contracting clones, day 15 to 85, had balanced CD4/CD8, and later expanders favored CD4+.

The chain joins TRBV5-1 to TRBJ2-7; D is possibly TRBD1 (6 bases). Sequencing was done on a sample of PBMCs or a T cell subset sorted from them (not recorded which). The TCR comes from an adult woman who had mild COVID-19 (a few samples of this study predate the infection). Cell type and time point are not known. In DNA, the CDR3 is TGCGCCAGCAGCTTGGGAGGGACACCGACCTACGAGCAGTACTTC. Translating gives CASSLGGTPTYEQYF.